Sequencing of this T cell receptor beta chain was carried out in a study of blood T cells in healthy people across ages. Study results and caveats: Long-lived donors had more naive CD4+ cells and higher diversity than aged donors.

Trimming pared 2 bases from V and 3 bases from J, leaving 11 bases between. CDR3 size: 14 residues. This clonotype was observed a few times. What it binds is not known. The use of a sample-barcoded 5' primer and a J-beta primer mix characterized a second PCR of roughly 6 to 12 cycles. TCRdb passed the 5' RACE reads through MiXCR, listing each CDR3 protein once. The table records around 710,000 distinct CDR3 sequences, roughly 45% of them present only once. The authors drew approximately 10 milliliters of peripheral blood from each donor. The chain joins TRBV12-3 or TRBV12-4 to TRBJ2-7; the D is unclear. This receptor was taken from a woman aged 55-69 years in good health. Sequencing was carried out using blood. The CDR3 coding sequence is TGTGCCAGCAGTTTACGAGAAAGAGGCTACGAGCAGTACTTC. Translation gives CASSLRERGYEQYF.